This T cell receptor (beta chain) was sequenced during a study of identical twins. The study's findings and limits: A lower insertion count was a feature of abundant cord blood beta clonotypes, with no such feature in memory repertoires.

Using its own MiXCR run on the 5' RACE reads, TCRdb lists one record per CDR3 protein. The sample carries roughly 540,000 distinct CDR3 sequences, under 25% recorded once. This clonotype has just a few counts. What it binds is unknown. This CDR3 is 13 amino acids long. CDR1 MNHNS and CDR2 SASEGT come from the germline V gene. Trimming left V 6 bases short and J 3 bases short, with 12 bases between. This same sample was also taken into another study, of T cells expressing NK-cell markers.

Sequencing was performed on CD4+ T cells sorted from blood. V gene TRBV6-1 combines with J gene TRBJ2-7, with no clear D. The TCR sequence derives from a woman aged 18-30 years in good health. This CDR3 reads CASSISSIYEQYF. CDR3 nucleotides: TGTGCCAGCAGCATTTCTTCCATCTACGAGCAGTACTTC.